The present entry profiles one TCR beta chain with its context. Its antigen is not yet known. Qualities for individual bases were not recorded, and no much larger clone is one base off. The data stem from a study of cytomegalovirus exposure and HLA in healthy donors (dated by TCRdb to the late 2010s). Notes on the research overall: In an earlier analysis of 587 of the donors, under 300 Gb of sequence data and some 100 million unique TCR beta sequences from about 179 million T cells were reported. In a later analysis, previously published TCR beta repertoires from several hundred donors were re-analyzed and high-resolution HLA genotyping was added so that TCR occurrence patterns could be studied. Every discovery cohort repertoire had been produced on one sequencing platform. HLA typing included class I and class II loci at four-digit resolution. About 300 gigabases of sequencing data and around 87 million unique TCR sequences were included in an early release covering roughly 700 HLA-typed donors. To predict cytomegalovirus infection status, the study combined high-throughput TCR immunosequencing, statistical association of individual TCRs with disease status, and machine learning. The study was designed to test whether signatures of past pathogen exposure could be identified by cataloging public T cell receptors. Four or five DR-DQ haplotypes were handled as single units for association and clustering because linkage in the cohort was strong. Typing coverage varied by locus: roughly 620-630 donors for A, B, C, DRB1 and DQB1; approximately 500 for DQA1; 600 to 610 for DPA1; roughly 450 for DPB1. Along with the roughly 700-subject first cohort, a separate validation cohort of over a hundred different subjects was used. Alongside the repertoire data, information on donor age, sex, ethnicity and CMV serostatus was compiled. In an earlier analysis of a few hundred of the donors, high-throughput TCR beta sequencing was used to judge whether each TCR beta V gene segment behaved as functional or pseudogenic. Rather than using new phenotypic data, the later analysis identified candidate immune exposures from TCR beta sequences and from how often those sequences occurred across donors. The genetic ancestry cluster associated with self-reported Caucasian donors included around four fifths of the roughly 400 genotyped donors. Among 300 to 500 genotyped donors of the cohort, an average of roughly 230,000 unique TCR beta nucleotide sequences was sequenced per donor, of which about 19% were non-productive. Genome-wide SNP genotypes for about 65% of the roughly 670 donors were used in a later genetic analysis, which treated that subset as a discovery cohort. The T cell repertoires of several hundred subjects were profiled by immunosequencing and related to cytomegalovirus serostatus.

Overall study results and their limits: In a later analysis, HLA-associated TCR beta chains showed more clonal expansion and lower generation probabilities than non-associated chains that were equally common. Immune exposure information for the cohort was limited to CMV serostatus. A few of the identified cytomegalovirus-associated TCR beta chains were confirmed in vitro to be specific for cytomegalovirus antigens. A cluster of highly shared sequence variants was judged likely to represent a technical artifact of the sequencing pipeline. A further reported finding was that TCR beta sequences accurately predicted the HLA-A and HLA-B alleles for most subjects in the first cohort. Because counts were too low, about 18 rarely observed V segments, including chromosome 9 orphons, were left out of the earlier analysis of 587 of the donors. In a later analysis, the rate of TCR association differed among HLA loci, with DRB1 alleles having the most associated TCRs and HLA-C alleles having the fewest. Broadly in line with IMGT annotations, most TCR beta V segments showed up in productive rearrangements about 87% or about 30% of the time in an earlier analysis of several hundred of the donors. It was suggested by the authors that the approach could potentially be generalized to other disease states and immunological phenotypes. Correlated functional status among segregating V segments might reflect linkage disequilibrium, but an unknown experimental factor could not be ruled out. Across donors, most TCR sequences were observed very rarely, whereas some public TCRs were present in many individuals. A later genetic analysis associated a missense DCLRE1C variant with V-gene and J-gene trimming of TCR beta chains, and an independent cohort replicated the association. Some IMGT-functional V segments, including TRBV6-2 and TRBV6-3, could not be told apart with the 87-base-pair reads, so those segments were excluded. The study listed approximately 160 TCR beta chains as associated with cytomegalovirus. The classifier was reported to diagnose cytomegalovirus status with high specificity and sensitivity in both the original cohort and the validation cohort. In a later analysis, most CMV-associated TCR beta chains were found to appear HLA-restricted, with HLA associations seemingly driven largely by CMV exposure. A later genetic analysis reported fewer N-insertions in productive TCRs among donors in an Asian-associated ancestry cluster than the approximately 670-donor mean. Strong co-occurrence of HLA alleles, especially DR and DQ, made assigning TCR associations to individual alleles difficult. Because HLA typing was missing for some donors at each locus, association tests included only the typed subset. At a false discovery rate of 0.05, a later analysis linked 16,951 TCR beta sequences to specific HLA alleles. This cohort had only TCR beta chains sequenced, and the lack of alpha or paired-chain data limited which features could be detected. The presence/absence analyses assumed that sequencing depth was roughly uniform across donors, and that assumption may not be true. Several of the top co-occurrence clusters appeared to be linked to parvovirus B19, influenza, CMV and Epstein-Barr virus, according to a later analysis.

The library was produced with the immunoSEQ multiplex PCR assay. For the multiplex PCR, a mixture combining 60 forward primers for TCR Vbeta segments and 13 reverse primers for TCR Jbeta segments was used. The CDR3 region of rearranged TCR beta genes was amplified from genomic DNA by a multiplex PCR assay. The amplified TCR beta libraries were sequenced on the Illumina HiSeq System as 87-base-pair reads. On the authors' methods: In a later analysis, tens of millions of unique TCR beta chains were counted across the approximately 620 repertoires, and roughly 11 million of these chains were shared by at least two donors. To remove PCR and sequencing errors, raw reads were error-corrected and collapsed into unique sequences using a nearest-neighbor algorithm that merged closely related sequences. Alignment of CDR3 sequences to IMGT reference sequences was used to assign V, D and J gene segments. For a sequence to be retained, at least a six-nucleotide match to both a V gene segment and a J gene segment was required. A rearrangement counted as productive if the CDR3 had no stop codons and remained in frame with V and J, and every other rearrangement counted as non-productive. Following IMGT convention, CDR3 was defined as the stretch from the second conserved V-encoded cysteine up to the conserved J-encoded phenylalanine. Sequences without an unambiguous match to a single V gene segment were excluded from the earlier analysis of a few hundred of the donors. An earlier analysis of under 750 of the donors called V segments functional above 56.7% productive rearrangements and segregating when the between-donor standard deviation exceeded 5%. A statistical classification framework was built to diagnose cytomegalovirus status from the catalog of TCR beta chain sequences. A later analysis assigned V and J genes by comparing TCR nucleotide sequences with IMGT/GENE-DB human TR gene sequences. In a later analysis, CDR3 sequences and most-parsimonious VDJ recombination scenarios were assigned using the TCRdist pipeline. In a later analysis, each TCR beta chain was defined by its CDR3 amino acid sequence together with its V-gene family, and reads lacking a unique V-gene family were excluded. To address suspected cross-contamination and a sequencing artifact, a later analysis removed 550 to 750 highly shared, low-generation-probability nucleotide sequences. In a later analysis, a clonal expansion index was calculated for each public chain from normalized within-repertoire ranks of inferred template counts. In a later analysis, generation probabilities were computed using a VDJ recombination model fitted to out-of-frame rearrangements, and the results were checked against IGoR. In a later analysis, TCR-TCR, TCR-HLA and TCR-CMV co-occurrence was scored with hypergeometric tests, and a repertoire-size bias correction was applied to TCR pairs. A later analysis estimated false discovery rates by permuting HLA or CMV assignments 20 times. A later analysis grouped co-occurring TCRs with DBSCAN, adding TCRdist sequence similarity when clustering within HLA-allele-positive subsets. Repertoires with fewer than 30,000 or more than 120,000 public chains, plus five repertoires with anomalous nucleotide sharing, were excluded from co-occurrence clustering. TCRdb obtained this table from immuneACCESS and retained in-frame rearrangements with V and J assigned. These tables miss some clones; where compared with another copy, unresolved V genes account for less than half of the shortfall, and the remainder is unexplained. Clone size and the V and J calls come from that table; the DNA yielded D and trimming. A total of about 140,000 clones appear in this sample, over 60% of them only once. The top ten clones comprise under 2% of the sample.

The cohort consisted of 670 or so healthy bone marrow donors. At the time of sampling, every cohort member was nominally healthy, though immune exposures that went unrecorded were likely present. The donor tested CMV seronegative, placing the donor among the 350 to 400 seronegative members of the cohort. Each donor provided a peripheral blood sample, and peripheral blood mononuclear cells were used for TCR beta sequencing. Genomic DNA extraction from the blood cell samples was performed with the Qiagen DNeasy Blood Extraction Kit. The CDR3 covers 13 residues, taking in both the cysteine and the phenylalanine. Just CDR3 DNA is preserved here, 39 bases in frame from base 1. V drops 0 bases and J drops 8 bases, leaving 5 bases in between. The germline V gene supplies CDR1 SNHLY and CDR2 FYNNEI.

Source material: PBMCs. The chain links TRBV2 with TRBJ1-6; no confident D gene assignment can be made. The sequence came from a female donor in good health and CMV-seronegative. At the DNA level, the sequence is TGTGCCAGCAGTGAAGCGAGAGATTCACCCCTCCACTTT. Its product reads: CASSEARDSPLHF.